Given below is one TCR beta chain in context. Its cognate antigen is unknown. Per germline, CDR1 SEHNR and CDR2 FQNEAQ (reference sequence). The CDR3 runs 13 residues. Trimming removed 3 bases from V and 8 bases from J, with 10 bases in between. Expansion of antigen-specific CD4+ T cells with viral peptide pools was carried out by the ViraFEST assay before sequencing. Subsequent to a culture period of 10 days, CD4+ T cells were isolated. Nucleocapsid antibodies were negative in the vaccine recipients, who had never had SARS-CoV-2 infection. Wells containing approximately 2 million PBMC each were cultured with roughly 10 IU/ml IL-2 and 8 to 10 ug/ml peptides. The authors replaced half the medium with IL-2 medium on days 3 and 7. This sample is drawn from a study of vaccination effects on CD4 cells after COVID-19. Study findings and constraints: Clonal contraction was marked in infection- and vaccine-induced clones late after vaccination.

Libraries were prepared by immunoSEQ multiplex PCR; TCRdb keeps only in-frame clonotypes and omits some of them. The table records about 38,000 clones, more than 60% of them present only once. The specimen comprised CD4+ T cells from PBMCs cultured with SARS-CoV-2 spike peptides, sampled before COVID-19 vaccination. The clonotype was recovered from a human donor who received a COVID-19 vaccine. V is TRBV7-9 and J is TRBJ1-4; D is perhaps TRBD1 (5 bases). The DNA for the CDR3 is TGTGCCAGCAGCTTCGGGACGGACGAAAAACTGTTTTTT. Translating it yields CASSFGTDEKLFF.